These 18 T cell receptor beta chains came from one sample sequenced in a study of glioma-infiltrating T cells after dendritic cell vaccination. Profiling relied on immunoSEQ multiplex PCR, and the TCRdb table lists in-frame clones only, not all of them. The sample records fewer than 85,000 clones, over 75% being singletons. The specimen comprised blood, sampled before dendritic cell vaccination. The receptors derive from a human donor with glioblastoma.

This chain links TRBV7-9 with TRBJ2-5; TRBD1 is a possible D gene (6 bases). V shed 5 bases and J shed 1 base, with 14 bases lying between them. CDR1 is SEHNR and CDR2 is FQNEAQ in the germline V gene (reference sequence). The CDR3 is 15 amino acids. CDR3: CASSKGQIVQETQYF. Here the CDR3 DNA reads TGTGCCAGCAGCAAAGGACAGATAGTCCAAGAGACCCAGTACTTC.

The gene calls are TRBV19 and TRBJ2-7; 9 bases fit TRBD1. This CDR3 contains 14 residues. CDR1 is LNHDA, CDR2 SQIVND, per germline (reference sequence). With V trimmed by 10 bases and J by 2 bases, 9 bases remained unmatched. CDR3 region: CATGAGTGPYEQYF. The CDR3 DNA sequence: TGTGCCACTGGAGCCGGGACAGGGCCCTACGAGCAGTACTTC.

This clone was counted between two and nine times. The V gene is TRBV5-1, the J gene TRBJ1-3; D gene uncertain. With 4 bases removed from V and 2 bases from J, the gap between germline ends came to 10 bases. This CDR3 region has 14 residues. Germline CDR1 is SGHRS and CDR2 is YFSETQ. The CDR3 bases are TGCGCCAGCAGCGAGGGTCGTGCTGGAAACACCATATATTTT. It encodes CASSEGRAGNTIYF.

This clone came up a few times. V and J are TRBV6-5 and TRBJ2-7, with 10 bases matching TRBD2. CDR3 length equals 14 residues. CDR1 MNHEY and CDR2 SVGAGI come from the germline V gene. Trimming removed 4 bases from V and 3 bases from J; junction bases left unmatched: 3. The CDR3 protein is CASSSTSGVYEQYV. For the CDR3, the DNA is TGTGCCAGCAGTTCAACTAGCGGGGTCTACGAGCAGTACGTC.

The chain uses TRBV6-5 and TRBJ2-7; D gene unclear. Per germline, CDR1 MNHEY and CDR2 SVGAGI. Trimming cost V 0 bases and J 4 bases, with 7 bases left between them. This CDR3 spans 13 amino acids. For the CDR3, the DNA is TGTGCCAGCAGTTACTCCCGCGGTTACGAGCAGTACTTC. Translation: CASSYSRGYEQYF.

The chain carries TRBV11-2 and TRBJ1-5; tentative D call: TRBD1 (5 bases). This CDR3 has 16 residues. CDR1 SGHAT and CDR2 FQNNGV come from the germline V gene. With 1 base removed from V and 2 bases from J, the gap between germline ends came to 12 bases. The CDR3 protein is CASSLAMQGGNQPQHF. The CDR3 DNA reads TGTGCCAGCAGCTTAGCAATGCAGGGTGGCAATCAGCCCCAGCATTTT.

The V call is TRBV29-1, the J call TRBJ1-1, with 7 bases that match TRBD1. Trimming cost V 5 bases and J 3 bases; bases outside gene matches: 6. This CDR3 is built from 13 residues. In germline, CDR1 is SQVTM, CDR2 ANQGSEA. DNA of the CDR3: TGCAGCGTTCCAGACAGGGAGGACACTGAAGCTTTCTTT. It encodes CSVPDREDTEAFF.

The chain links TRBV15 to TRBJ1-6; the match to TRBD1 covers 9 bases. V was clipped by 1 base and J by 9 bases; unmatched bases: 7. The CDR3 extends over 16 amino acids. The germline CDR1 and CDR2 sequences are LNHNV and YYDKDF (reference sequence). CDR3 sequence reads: CATSRVQGQGSSPLHF. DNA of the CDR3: TGTGCCACCAGCAGAGTTCAGGGACAGGGTAGTTCACCCCTCCACTTT.

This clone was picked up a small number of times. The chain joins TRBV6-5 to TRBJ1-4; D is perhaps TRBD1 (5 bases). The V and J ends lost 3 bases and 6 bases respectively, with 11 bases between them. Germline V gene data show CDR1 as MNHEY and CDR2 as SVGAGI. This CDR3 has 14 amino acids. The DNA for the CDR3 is TGTGCCAGCAGTTATCGGACACCGCATGAAAAACTGTTTTTT. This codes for CASSYRTPHEKLFF.

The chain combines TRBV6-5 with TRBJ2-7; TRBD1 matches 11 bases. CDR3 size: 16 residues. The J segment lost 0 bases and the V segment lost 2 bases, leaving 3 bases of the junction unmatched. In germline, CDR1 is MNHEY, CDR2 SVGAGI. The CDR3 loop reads CASSYGGTGGSYEQYF. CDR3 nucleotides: TGTGCCAGCAGTTACGGGGGGACAGGGGGCTCCTACGAGCAGTACTTC.

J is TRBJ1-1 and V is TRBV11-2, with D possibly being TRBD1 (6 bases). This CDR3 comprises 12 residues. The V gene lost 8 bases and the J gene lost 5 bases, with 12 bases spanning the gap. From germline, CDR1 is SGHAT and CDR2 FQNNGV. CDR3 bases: TGTGCCAGCGCCCAACAGGGAACTGAAGCTTTCTTT. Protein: CASAQQGTEAFF.

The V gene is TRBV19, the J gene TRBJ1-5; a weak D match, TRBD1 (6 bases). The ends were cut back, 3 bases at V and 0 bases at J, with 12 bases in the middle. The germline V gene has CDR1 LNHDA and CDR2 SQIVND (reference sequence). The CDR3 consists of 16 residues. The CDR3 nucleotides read TGTGCCAGTAGTATCACGGGACATGGTAGCAATCAGCCCCAGCATTTT. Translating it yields CASSITGHGSNQPQHF.

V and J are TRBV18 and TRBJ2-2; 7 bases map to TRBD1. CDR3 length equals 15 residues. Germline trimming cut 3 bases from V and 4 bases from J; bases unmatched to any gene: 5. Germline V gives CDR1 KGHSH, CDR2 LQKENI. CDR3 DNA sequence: TGTGCCAGCTCACCGGGACAGTTAGTCACCGGGGAGCTGTTTTTT. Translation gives CASSPGQLVTGELFF.

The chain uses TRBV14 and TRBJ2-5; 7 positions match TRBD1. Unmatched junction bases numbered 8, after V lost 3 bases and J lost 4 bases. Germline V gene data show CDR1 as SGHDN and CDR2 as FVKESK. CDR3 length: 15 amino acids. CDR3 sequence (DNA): TGTGCCAGCAGCCACCTAACAGGGGTAGGAGAGACCCAGTACTTC. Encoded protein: CASSHLTGVGETQYF.

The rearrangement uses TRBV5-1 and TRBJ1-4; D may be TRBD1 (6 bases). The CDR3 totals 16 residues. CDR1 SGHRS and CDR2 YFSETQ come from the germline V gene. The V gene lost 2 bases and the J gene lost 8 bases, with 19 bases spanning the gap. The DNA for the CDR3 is TGCGCCAGCAGCTTAGCCAGCGGGGGACAAAACGAAAAACTGTTTTTT. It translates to CASSLASGGQNEKLFF.

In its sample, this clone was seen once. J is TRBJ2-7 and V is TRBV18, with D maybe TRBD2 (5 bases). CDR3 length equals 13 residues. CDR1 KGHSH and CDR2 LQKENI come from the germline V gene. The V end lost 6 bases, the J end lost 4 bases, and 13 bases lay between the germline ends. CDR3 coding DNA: TGTGCCAGCTCCGCGGGCCATGAGTACGAGCAGTACGTC. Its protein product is CASSAGHEYEQYV.

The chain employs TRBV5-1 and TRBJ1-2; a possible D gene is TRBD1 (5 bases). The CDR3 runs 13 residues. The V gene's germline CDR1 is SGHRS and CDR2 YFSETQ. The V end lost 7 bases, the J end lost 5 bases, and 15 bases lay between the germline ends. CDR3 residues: CASADQGGYGYTF. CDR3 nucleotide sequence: TGCGCCAGCGCTGACCAGGGAGGGTATGGCTACACCTTC. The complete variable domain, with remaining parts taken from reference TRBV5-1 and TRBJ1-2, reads KAGVTQTPRYLIKTRGQQVTLSCSPISGHRSVSWYQQTPGQGLQFLFEYFSETQRNKGNFPGRFSGRQFSNSRSEMNVSTLELGDSALYLCASADQGGYGYTFGSGTRLTVV.

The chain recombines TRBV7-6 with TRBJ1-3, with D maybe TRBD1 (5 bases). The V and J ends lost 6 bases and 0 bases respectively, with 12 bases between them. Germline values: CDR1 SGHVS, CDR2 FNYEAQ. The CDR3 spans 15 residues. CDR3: CASSRREGSGNTIYF. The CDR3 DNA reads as TGTGCCAGCAGTCGCAGGGAGGGCTCTGGAAACACCATATATTTT.